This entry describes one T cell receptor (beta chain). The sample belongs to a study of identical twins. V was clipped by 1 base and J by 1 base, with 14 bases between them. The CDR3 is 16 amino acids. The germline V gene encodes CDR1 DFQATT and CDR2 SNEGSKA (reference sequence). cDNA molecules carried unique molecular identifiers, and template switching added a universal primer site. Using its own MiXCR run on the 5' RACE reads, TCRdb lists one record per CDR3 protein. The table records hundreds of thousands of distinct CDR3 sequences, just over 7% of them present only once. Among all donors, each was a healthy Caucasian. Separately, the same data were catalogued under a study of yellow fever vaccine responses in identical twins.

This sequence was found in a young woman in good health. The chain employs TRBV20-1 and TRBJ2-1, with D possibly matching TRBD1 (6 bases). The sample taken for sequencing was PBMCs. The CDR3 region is CSARGQIRGSYNEQFF. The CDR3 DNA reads TGCAGTGCTAGAGGCCAAATCAGGGGATCCTACAATGAGCAGTTCTTC.